Listed here are 30 T cell receptor beta chains from one sample, sequenced in a study of shared clonotypes between healthy human individuals. Terminally differentiated effector memory CD45RA+ cells were excluded from the naive CD8 cells, which were CD45RO-negative and positively selected for CCR7. This table comes from immunoSEQ multiplex PCR, and its TCRdb copy is limited to in-frame clones, with some not included. The sample records just over 2,000,000 clones, just under 95% being singletons. The sequencing sample was made of naive CD8+ T cells sorted from blood. The source is a young man in good health.

The V and J genes are TRBV4-3 and TRBJ1-6, with 9 bases fitting TRBD1. Losses at the gene ends were 1 base for V and 6 bases for J; bases not matched to a gene: 4. The CDR3 loop spans 16 amino acids. Germline-derived CDR1 and CDR2 are LGHNA and YSLEER. The CDR3 bases are TGCGCCAGCAGCCAAGCTAGGACAGGGGTTAATTCACCCCTCCACTTT. Protein product: CASSQARTGVNSPLHF.

The V and J genes are TRBV10-2 and TRBJ2-7, with D possibly TRBD2 on 5 matching bases. This CDR3 has 13 amino acids. The V and J ends lost 4 bases and 2 bases respectively, with 9 bases between them. Germline CDR1 reads WSHSY; CDR2 reads SAAADI. The DNA for the CDR3 is TGCGCCAGCAGTGTGGACGGGACCTACGAGCAGTACTTC. It encodes CASSVDGTYEQYF.

The chain uses TRBV5-1 and TRBJ2-7; a possible D gene is TRBD2 (5 bases). V was clipped by 0 bases and J by 1 base, with 14 bases between them. This CDR3 has 16 residues. Per germline, CDR1 SGHRS and CDR2 YFSETQ. DNA of the CDR3: TGCGCCAGCAGCTTGGGGTCTAGCATGGGGTCCTACGAGCAGTACTTC. Amino acids: CASSLGSSMGSYEQYF.

This chain uses TRBV7-9 with TRBJ2-3; no reliable D call. The ends were cut back, 4 bases at V and 0 bases at J, with 5 bases in the middle. The CDR3 is 13 residues long. Germline V lookup: CDR1 SEHNR, CDR2 FQNEAQ (reference sequence). CDR3: CASSSYSTDTQYF. The DNA for the CDR3 is TGTGCCAGCAGCTCCTATAGCACAGATACGCAGTATTTT.

The chain links TRBV7-9 to TRBJ2-3, with D unresolved. Germline V gives CDR1 SEHNR, CDR2 FQNEAQ (reference sequence). The CDR3 is 15 amino acids. V lost 0 bases to trimming and J lost 0 bases, with 7 bases between them. The CDR3 loop is CASSLAETSTDTQYF. As DNA, the CDR3 is TGTGCCAGCAGCTTAGCGGAAACTAGCACAGATACGCAGTATTTT.

The chain recombines TRBV28 with TRBJ2-2; D tentatively fits TRBD1 or TRBD2 (5 bases each). Trimming shortened V by 11 bases and J by 5 bases, and 15 bases separated the two germline ends. This CDR3 is 13 amino acids long. Germline CDR1 is MDHEN and CDR2 is SYDVKM. The CDR3 region has the DNA TGTGCCGTAAGGGGAGCTATTACCGGGGAGCTGTTTTTT. As protein: CAVRGAITGELFF.

This sequence joins TRBV27 and TRBJ2-3, with 8 bases matching TRBD2. Germline V lookup: CDR1 MNHEY, CDR2 SMNVEV (reference sequence). CDR3 length: 16 residues. Trimming at V came to 6 bases and at J to 4 bases, leaving 12 bases not matched to a gene. CDR3: CASSLGLVAGPDTQYF. The CDR3 nucleotides are TGTGCCAGCAGCTTGGGACTAGTAGCCGGGCCAGATACGCAGTATTTT.

V and J are TRBV6-1 and TRBJ2-7, with TRBD1 matching over 11 bases. CDR3 length: 14 residues. Per germline, CDR1 MNHNS and CDR2 SASEGT. Trimming removed 5 bases from V and 6 bases from J; junction bases left unmatched: 6. CDR3 sequence (DNA): TGTGCCAGCAGTACGGGACAGGGGGTAGGCGAGCAGTACTTC. It yields the protein CASSTGQGVGEQYF.

This rearrangement joins TRBV5-4 to TRBJ1-2; 9 bases map to TRBD1. The CDR3 length is 15 residues. V lost 0 bases to trimming and J lost 2 bases; unmatched junction nucleotides: 2. Germline CDR1 SGHNT, CDR2 YYREEE (reference sequence). The CDR3 region has the DNA TGTGCCAGCAGCTTGGCCGGGACAGGGAACTATGGCTACACCTTC. Its protein is CASSLAGTGNYGYTF.

The gene calls are TRBV27 and TRBJ1-6; no clear D gene. Germline assignment: CDR1 MNHEY and CDR2 SMNVEV (reference sequence). Between the trimmed V and J ends, which lost 3 bases and 0 bases, there was a span of 12 bases. The CDR3 consists of 17 residues. CDR3: CASSFSSESSYNSPLHF. For the CDR3, the DNA is TGTGCCAGCAGTTTCTCCTCAGAGAGCTCCTATAATTCACCCCTCCACTTT.

This chain links TRBV7-2 with TRBJ1-1; D is undetermined. Per the germline V gene, CDR1 is SGHTA and CDR2 is FQGNSA. The CDR3 runs to 13 residues. Trimming cost V 1 base and J 5 bases, with 8 bases left between them. The CDR3 is CASSLDTVTEAFF. As DNA, the CDR3 is TGTGCCAGCAGCTTAGACACTGTAACTGAAGCTTTCTTT.

The rearrangement joins TRBV6-1 to TRBJ1-5; D is possibly TRBD1 (6 bases). The V gene lost 3 bases and the J gene lost 3 bases, with 15 bases spanning the gap. CDR1 is MNHNS and CDR2 is SASEGT in the germline V gene. The CDR3 extends over 16 amino acids. CDR3 loop: CASSELQGLLNQPQHF. The CDR3, as DNA: TGTGCCAGCAGTGAGCTACAGGGCCTACTCAATCAGCCCCAGCATTTT.

V is TRBV29-1 and J is TRBJ2-5, with 10 nucleotides matching TRBD2. V dropped 1 base and J dropped 4; count of bases not matched to a gene: 6. The CDR3 has 15 amino acids. Germline V gene lookup returns CDR1 SQVTM and CDR2 ANQGSEA. The CDR3: CSVEGLAGVRETQYF. CDR3 DNA sequence: TGCAGCGTTGAAGGACTAGCGGGCGTGAGAGAGACCCAGTACTTC.

V usage is TRBV19 and J usage is TRBJ2-7, with D possibly TRBD1 on 6 matching bases. This CDR3 has 14 amino acids. V was cut by 5 bases and J by 2 bases, with 13 bases left in between. Looked up from germline, CDR1 is LNHDA and CDR2 is SQIVND (reference sequence). The CDR3: CASSFRDNPYEQYF. DNA of the CDR3: TGTGCCAGTAGTTTCCGGGACAACCCCTACGAGCAGTACTTC.

The J gene is TRBJ1-5, the V gene TRBV18, with 7 bases identical to TRBD1. The germline CDR1 and CDR2 sequences are KGHSH and LQKENI. Trimming took 3 bases from V and 0 from J; bases not matched to a gene: 2. This CDR3 comprises 15 residues. The CDR3 DNA reads as TGTGCCAGCTCACCGACAGGGTATAGCAATCAGCCCCAGCATTTT. This gives the protein CASSPTGYSNQPQHF.

Only one count was recorded for this clone. The rearrangement uses TRBV28 and TRBJ2-7, with 8 nucleotides matching TRBD1. The CDR3 totals 14 residues. The trim removed 4 bases at V and 1 base at J, leaving 3 bases unmatched. Looked up from germline, CDR1 is MDHEN and CDR2 is SYDVKM. The CDR3: CASSSGTGSYEQYF. The DNA of the CDR3 is TGTGCCAGCAGTTCAGGGACAGGTTCCTACGAGCAGTACTTC.

The genes are TRBV7-9 and TRBJ2-7; D may be TRBD1 or TRBD2 (6 bases each). The CDR3 spans 13 residues. V was trimmed by 3 bases and J by 7 bases, leaving 13 bases between them. CDR1 is SEHNR and CDR2 is FQNEAQ in the germline V gene (reference sequence). The CDR3 here is CASSFPGAWEQYF. The CDR3 DNA is TGTGCCAGCAGCTTCCCGGGGGCTTGGGAGCAGTACTTC.

This clone has a single count. The gene calls are TRBV7-6 and TRBJ2-7, with unresolved D. Germline CDR1 reads SGHVS; CDR2 reads FNYEAQ. This CDR3 contains 14 residues. V lost 0 bases to trimming and J lost 2 bases, with 8 bases between them. This chain's CDR3 is CASSLARNPYEQYF. The CDR3 DNA follows: TGTGCCAGCAGCTTAGCGCGTAACCCCTACGAGCAGTACTTC.

The rearrangement joins TRBV19 to TRBJ1-1, with a possible D match to TRBD1 (6 bases). Germline V gene lookup returns CDR1 LNHDA and CDR2 SQIVND (reference sequence). V shed 5 bases and J shed 8 bases, with 21 bases lying between them. The CDR3 has 15 amino acids. CDR3 in amino acids: CASSSTGTSSAEAFF. Here the CDR3 DNA reads TGTGCCAGTAGTTCCACAGGGACCTCCTCAGCAGAAGCTTTCTTT.

The V and J genes are TRBV27 and TRBJ2-1; D is unresolved. CDR1 and CDR2 (germline): MNHEY, SMNVEV (reference sequence). V was trimmed by 3 bases and J by 1 base, leaving 10 bases between them. The CDR3 runs 15 residues. CDR3 residues: CASSLTSPSYNEQFF. As DNA, the CDR3 is TGTGCCAGCAGTTTGACCTCTCCGTCCTACAATGAGCAGTTCTTC.

To note about this clone: The same CDR3 also results from other DNA sequences found in this sample. This chain links TRBV27 with TRBJ1-6, with D perhaps matching TRBD1 (6 bases). This CDR3 has 15 amino acids. The germline gives CDR1 MNHEY, CDR2 SMNVEV (reference sequence). Trimming pared 0 bases from V and 7 bases from J, leaving 10 bases between. In DNA, the CDR3 is TGTGCCAGCAGTTTATCAGCGGGGGCCAATTCACCCCTCCACTTT. Translating gives CASSLSAGANSPLHF.

The chain has TRBV4-1 and TRBJ2-7, with 7 bases that match TRBD2. The germline V gene has CDR1 MGHRA and CDR2 YSYEKL. The length of the CDR3 is 13 residues. V gave up 1 base and J gave up 6 bases; unmatched junction bases: 3. This chain's CDR3 is CASSQVGEGEQYF. The CDR3 DNA is TGCGCCAGCAGCCAAGTGGGGGAGGGCGAGCAGTACTTC.

CDR3 amino acids: CASISDWEETQYF. The DNA for the CDR3 is TGTGCCAGTATCTCAGACTGGGAAGAGACCCAGTACTTC. The chain uses TRBV19 and TRBJ2-5; D unresolved. V was shortened by 7 bases and J by 3 bases, with 12 bases between the two germline ends. The CDR3 extends over 13 amino acids. The germline CDR1 and CDR2 sequences are LNHDA and SQIVND (reference sequence).

This clone was picked up a small number of times. This same CDR3 is encoded by further DNA sequences in the sample. The J gene is TRBJ2-7, the V gene TRBV27, with 8 bases aligning to TRBD1. The CDR3 consists of 13 residues. The trim removed 2 bases at V and 4 bases at J, leaving 1 base unmatched. The germline V gene has CDR1 MNHEY and CDR2 SMNVEV (reference sequence). CDR3 sequence (DNA): TGTGCCAGCAGTTTAGACAGGGGATACGAGCAGTACTTC. Translated: CASSLDRGYEQYF.

V gene TRBV9 combines with J gene TRBJ2-1, with TRBD2 identical over 8 bases. The V gene's germline CDR1 is SGDLS and CDR2 YYNGEE. V lost 3 bases to trimming and J lost 5 bases; unmatched junction nucleotides: 10. This CDR3 has 16 residues. CDR3 nucleotides: TGTGCCAGCAGCGCCACTAGGGCGGGAGGAGACAATGAGCAGTTCTTC. It translates to CASSATRAGGDNEQFF.

The V call is TRBV7-9, the J call TRBJ1-6, with TRBD1 matching over 8 bases. CDR1 SEHNR and CDR2 FQNEAQ come from the germline V gene (reference sequence). The V segment lost 4 bases and the J segment 9 bases; nucleotides outside the gene matches: 8. CDR3 length: 15 amino acids. CDR3 sequence: CASSWPAGGSSPLHF. The CDR3 coding sequence is TGTGCCAGCAGCTGGCCTGCAGGGGGCTCTTCACCCCTCCACTTT. The entire variable domain, with the rest obtained from reference TRBV7-9 and TRBJ1-6, is as follows: DTGVSQNPRHKITKRGQNVTFRCDPISEHNRLYWYRQTLGQGPEFLTYFQNEAQLEKSRLLSDRFSAERPKGSFSTLEIQRTEQGDSAMYLCASSWPAGGSSPLHFGNGTRLTVT.

The chain recombines TRBV6-5 with TRBJ2-5; possibly TRBD1 for D (6 bases). This CDR3 has 14 amino acids. V lost 5 bases to trimming and J lost 2 bases, with 12 bases between them. Per germline, CDR1 MNHEY and CDR2 SVGAGI. In DNA, the CDR3 is TGTGCCAGCAGTAACGGACAGCTTCAAGAGACCCAGTACTTC. Its translation: CASSNGQLQETQYF.

The CDR3, as DNA: TGTGCCAGCAGCTTACCTGACTCTTCCGAGCAGTACTTC. It codes for CASSLPDSSEQYF. The chain joins TRBV11-2 to TRBJ2-7; D call uncertain. This CDR3 has 13 amino acids. Germline CDR1 reads SGHAT; CDR2 reads FQNNGV. V was trimmed by 2 bases and J by 6 bases, leaving 11 bases between them.

As regards this clone: This sample includes further DNA sequences coding for the same CDR3. This chain links TRBV27 with TRBJ2-7; 7 bases agree with TRBD1. Germline-derived CDR1 and CDR2 are MNHEY and SMNVEV (reference sequence). V was clipped by 2 bases and J by 1 base; unmatched bases: 2. The CDR3 runs 14 residues. Here the CDR3 DNA reads TGTGCCAGCAGTTTAACAGGGGAGTCCTACGAGCAGTACTTC. Translated: CASSLTGESYEQYF.

CDR3 protein: CASSPAIAGTVYEQYF. The CDR3 bases are TGTGCCAGCAGCCCGGCCATTGCCGGGACAGTCTACGAGCAGTACTTC. The genes are TRBV5-5 and TRBJ2-7, with TRBD1 identical over 7 bases. Germline V lookup: CDR1 SGHKS, CDR2 YYEKEE (reference sequence). There are 16 residues in the CDR3. J gave up 3 bases and V 4 bases, and 13 bases lay outside the gene matches.